The rows below give T cell receptor beta chains drawn from one sample of a study of blood T cell repertoires in COVID-19. Sequenced by immunoSEQ multiplex PCR; TCRdb stores in-frame clones only, minus some. The sample gives about 330,000 clones, about 83% of which show up once; under 2% is in the top ten. Specimen: peripheral blood. The origin of the receptors is a woman aged 45-60 years with acute or convalescent COVID-19. CDR3s include the opening cysteine and the closing phenylalanine or tryptophan. A D gene is named only where the DNA matches it firmly. Clone size appears in some rows only: once, few, many, or a class for an expanded clone.

j_gene,d_gene,v_gene,abundance,CDR3aa,CDR3nt
TRBJ2-3,TRBD2,TRBV6-6,NA,CASSPTSGRVLGDTQYF,TGTGCCAGCAGTCCGACTAGCGGGAGAGTCTTAGGGGATACGCAGTATTTT
TRBJ2-5,NA,TRBV11-2,once,CASSLVSGAQYF,TGTGCCAGCAGCTTAGTGTCCGGGGCCCAGTACTTC
TRBJ2-1,TRBD2,TRBV15,NA,CATSTPTSLYNEQFF,TGTGCCACCAGCACTCCGACTAGCCTGTACAATGAGCAGTTCTTC
TRBJ1-4,NA,TRBV7-2,NA,CASSLQRGKIEKLFF,TGTGCCAGCAGCTTACAGCGGGGGAAAATTGAAAAACTGTTTTTT
TRBJ2-3,TRBD2,TRBV27,NA,CASSLFAGGFTDTQYF,TGTGCCAGCAGTTTATTCGCGGGAGGGTTCACAGATACGCAGTATTTT
TRBJ1-2,NA,TRBV27,NA,CASRYKDSPFYGYTF,TGTGCCAGCAGGTATAAGGACAGCCCCTTCTATGGCTACACCTTC
TRBJ2-7,TRBD2,TRBV15,NA,CATSTRPSGSIEQYF,TGTGCCACCAGCACTAGACCTAGCGGGAGCATCGAGCAGTACTTC
TRBJ2-7,TRBD2,TRBV3-1/TRBV3-2,NA,CASSQTSGNYEQYF,TGTGCCAGCAGCCAGACTAGCGGCAACTACGAGCAGTACTTC
TRBJ1-1,TRBD1,TRBV18,NA,CASSPGTAYEAFF,TGTGCCAGCTCACCGGGGACAGCGTATGAAGCTTTCTTT
TRBJ1-2,NA,TRBV6-5,NA,CASIGGGNYGYTF,TGTGCCAGCATCGGCGGGGGGAACTATGGCTACACCTTC
TRBJ2-7,TRBD1,TRBV6-5,once,CATWTGGYEQYF,TGTGCCACCTGGACAGGCGGCTACGAGCAGTACTTC
TRBJ1-2,NA,TRBV18,NA,CASSPQGSGIVGYTF,TGTGCCAGCTCACCACAGGGGTCTGGTATCGTTGGCTACACCTTC
TRBJ2-7,TRBD1,TRBV5-1,NA,CASSPGGTGGYEQYF,TGCGCCAGCAGCCCGGGTGGGACAGGGGGCTACGAGCAGTACTTC
TRBJ1-2,NA,TRBV28,NA,CASSIIPRGYGYTF,TGTGCCAGCAGTATAATTCCCCGGGGGTATGGCTACACCTTC
TRBJ1-1,NA,TRBV28,NA,CASINTGSTEAFF,TGTGCCAGCATAAATACGGGGTCCACTGAAGCTTTCTTT
TRBJ2-7,TRBD1,TRBV3-1/TRBV3-2,NA,CASSQPDRAEQYF,TGTGCCAGCAGCCAACCCGACAGGGCGGAGCAGTACTTC
TRBJ2-3,NA,TRBV15,NA,CATSRDGRNTDTQYF,TGTGCCACCAGCAGAGATGGGCGAAACACAGATACGCAGTATTTT
TRBJ2-5,TRBD2,TRBV6-5,NA,CASSYRRGAGETQYF,TGTGCCAGCAGTTACCGGCGGGGGGCTGGAGAGACCCAGTACTTC
TRBJ1-1,NA,TRBV6-1,NA,CASSEAKRAGKDTEAFF,TGTGCCAGCAGTGAAGCGAAAAGGGCGGGTAAGGACACTGAAGCTTTCTTT
TRBJ1-1,TRBD1,TRBV7-9,few,CASTPGQGTEAFF,TGTGCCAGCACCCCGGGACAGGGCACTGAAGCTTTCTTT
TRBJ1-5,NA,TRBV29-1,NA,CSVAGGQSNQPQHF,TGCAGCGTTGCTGGGGGCCAAAGCAATCAGCCCCAGCATTTT
TRBJ2-7,TRBD2,TRBV19,NA,CASSTYIAGPYEQYF,TGTGCCAGTAGTACCTACATAGCGGGACCCTACGAGCAGTACTTC
TRBJ1-4,TRBD1,TRBV5-1,NA,CASSPGGQRPNEKLFF,TGCGCCAGCAGCCCTGGGGGACAGCGTCCTAATGAAAAACTGTTTTTT
TRBJ2-2,TRBD1,TRBV4-2,NA,CASSQPQPGQGDSGELFF,TGTGCCAGCAGCCAACCTCAGCCGGGACAGGGGGACTCCGGGGAGCTGTTTTTT